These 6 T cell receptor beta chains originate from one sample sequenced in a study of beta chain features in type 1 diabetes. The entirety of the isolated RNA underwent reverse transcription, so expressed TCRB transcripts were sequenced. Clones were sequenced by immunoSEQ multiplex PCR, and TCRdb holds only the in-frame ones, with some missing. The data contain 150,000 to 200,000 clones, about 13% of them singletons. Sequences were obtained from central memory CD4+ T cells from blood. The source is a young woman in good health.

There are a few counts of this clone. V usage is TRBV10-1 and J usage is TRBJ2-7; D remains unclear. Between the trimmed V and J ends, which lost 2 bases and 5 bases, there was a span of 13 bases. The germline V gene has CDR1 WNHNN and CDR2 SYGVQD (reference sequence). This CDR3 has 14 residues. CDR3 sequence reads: CASSEIGSPHEQYF. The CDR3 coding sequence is TGCGCCAGCAGTGAGATTGGCAGTCCCCACGAGCAGTACTTC.

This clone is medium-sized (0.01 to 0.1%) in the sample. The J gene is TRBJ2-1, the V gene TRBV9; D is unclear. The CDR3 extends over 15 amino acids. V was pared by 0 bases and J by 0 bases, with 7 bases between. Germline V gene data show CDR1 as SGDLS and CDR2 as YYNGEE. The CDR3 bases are TGTGCCAGCAGCGTAGGGTGGAGCTCCTACAATGAGCAGTTCTTC. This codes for CASSVGWSSYNEQFF.

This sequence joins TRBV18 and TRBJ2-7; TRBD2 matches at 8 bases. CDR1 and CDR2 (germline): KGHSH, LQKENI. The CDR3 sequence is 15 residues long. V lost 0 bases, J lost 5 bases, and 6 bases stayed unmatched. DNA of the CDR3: TGTGCCAGCTCACCACCTGGACTAGCCCTCGACGAGCAGTACTTC. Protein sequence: CASSPPGLALDEQYF. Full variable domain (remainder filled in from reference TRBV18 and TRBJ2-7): NAGVMQNPRHLVRRRGQEARLRCSPMKGHSHVYWYRQLPEEGLKFMVYLQKENIIDESGMPKERFSAEFPKEGPSILRIQQVVRGDSAAYFCASSPPGLALDEQYFGPGTRLTVT.

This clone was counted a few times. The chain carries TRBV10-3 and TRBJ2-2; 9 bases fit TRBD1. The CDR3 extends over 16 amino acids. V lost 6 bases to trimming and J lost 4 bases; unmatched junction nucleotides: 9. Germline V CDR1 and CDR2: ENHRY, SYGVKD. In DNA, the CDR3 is TGTGCCATCAGCCAAACAGGGGGCCCCTCCACCGGGGAGCTGTTTTTT. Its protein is CAISQTGGPSTGELFF.

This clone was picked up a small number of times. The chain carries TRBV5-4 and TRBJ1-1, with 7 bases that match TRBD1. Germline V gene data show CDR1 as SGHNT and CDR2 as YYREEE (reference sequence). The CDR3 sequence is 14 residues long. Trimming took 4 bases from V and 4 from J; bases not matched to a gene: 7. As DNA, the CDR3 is TGTGCCAGCAGCCATCCCGACAGGGCCACTGAAGCTTTCTTT. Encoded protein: CASSHPDRATEAFF.

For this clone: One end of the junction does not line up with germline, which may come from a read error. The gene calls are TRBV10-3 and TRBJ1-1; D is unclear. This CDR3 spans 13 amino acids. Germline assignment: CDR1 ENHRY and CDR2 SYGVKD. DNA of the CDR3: TGTGCCATCACTGAGAGATCAGGCACTGAAGCTTTCTTT. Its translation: CAITERSGTEAFF.